This entry features one T cell receptor beta chain sequence. Its cognate antigen has yet to be identified. No much larger clonotype is one base removed from it; base qualities were not supplied. This sample is drawn from a study of shared clonotypes between healthy human individuals (dated by TCRdb to the early 2020s). About the investigation overall: A couple of women and a few men aged 18 to 49 years were included in the cohort. Leukapheresis yielded between about 0.94 and 10 billion PBMCs per donor. For each donor, CD4 naive and CD4 memory were each run on three plates, CD8 naive on two plates, and CD8 memory on one plate. To estimate repertoire size and how much clonotypes are shared between individuals, the study performed deep sequencing of blood TCR repertoires from a few healthy adults. To increase sequencing depth and limit assay-specific biases, different laboratories used diverse techniques to prepare libraries and sequence TCR repertoires. The paper's findings and limits, for the study overall: Sharing across several donors was observed for around 5% of naive CD4, less than 4% of naive CD8, roughly 2.3% of memory CD4, and less than 0.45% of memory CD8 clonotypes. Because the study included only a small number of donors, the genetic and exposure-history diversity represented was limited. Compared with non-shared clonotypes, the clonotypes found in all four sorted-subset donors had higher generation probabilities. Larger estimated clonotype richness was generally found for naive subsets than for memory subsets. Based on pairwise subsampling, the degree of clonotype sharing among donors was expected to be affected by sequencing depth. Sampling was limited to blood, and TCR repertoires in tissue likely differ from TCR repertoires in blood. Even with the large sequencing depth, rarefaction of the sorted-subset datasets indicated that sequencing was incomplete.

The donors were healthy, HIV-negative adults who had no recently reported acute infections or vaccinations. Every donor was a Caucasian adult living in Nashville, Tennessee, USA. CD8 memory samples combined magnetically selected CD45RO+ cells with CCR7-negative CD45RA+ effector memory (TemRA) cells. Blood was collected by leukapheresis, and PBMCs were isolated by Ficoll-Histopaque density gradient centrifugation and then cryopreserved in liquid nitrogen vapor phase. Analytical flow cytometry was used to check the purity and quantity of each magnetically sorted T cell population. Genomic DNA was isolated from every sorted fraction and measured by UV absorbance on a Nanodrop 2000c. CDR1 and CDR2 were assigned from the germline V gene as SGDLS and YYNGEE. Trimming removed 7 bases from V and 2 bases from J; the gene matches leave 6 bases unexplained. From cysteine to phenylalanine, the CDR3 is 14 amino acids long. Only CDR3 DNA is held: 42 bases, read in frame from base 1.

Using the deep immunoSEQ assay, multiplex PCR amplified TCR CDR3 regions from genomic DNA. Extracted genomic DNA from each cell subset was spread evenly across all wells of several immunoSEQ 96-well plates, with each plate serving as a replicate. For sorted subsets, each replicate PCR was loaded with approximately 190 ng genomic DNA, equivalent to 30,000 to 35,000 T cell genomes. Purified libraries were quantified with a Qubit 3.0 fluorometer, sized on a Bioanalyzer 2100, and re-quantified with the KAPA Library Quantification kit. Every immunoSEQ 96-well plate was sequenced on a dedicated single-read 150-cycle Illumina NextSeq 550 flow cell. On the study's bioinformatics: Because the immunoSEQ output held only junctional sequences and lacked quality scores, the filtering could not match the filtering applied to full-length reads. Sequences were annotated with PyIR, a Python wrapper for IgBLAST v1.9, and V/J genes and CDR3 were assigned using IMGT germline references. Reads were removed for weak V/J assignments (E-value above 1e-6), missing CDR3, stop codons, out-of-frame junctions, or ambiguous translated residues. V3J clonotypes were defined as sequences sharing the same inferred V gene, J gene, and CDR3 amino acid sequence. To compute the percentage overlap between repertoires, the number of shared unique clonotypes was divided by the size of the smaller repertoire. RTK rarefaction, the Chao1 estimator, and Recon v2.1 estimates of unobserved clonotypes were used to assess repertoire richness. Generation probabilities were computed with OLGA for all TCRbeta clonotypes obtained by the gDNA method from a handful of donors. TCRdb carries this immuneACCESS record with in-frame sequences only. Its versions omit some clonotypes, under half of them owing to an unresolved V gene in the studies checked, with the rest unexplained. Clone size and V and J calls were adopted from that table, with D and trimming inferred from the DNA. The sample table holds roughly 720,000 clones, of which about nine tenths were seen once. 34% of the sample rests with the top ten.

Here the chain combines TRBV9 and TRBJ2-3; 8 central nucleotides agree with TRBD2. This sequence originates from a man younger than 35 in good health. Some clones in this sample may be carry-over from other donors' samples. The sample was memory CD8+ T cells from PBMCs. The sample's cell subset or site label is to be understood as: CD45RO+ cells pooled with CCR7-negative TemRA cells. The nucleotides read TGTGCCAGCTCTACTAGCGGATACACAGATACGCAGTATTTT. This gives the protein CASSTSGYTDTQYF.